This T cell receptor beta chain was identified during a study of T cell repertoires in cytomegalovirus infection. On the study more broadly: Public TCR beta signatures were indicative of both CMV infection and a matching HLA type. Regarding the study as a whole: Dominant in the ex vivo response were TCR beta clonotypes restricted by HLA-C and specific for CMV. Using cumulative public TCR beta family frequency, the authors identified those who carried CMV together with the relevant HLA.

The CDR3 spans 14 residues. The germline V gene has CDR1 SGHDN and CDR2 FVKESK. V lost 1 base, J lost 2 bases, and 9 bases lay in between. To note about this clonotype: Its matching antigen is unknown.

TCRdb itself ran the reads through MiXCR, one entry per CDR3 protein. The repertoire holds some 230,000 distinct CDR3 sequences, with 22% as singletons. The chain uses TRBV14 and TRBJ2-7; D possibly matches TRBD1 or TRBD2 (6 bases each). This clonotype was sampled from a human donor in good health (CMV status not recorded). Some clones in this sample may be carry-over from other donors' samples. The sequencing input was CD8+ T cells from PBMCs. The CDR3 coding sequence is TGTGCCAGCAGCCAAGTCGGGGGCCCCTACGAGCAGTACTTC. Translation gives CASSQVGGPYEQYF.